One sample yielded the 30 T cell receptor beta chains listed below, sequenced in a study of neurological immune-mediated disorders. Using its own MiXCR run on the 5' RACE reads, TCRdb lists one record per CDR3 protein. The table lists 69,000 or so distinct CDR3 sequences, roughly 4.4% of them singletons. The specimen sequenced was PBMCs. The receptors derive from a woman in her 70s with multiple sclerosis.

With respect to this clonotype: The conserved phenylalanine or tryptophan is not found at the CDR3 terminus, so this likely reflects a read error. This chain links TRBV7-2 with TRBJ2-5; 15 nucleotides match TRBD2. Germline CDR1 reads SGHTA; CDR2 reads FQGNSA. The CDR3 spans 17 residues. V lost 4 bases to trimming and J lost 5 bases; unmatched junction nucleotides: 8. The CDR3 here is CASSSPFGLAGGETQYI. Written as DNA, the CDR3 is TGTGCCAGCAGCTCCCCTTTTGGACTAGCGGGAGGGGAGACCCAGTACATC.

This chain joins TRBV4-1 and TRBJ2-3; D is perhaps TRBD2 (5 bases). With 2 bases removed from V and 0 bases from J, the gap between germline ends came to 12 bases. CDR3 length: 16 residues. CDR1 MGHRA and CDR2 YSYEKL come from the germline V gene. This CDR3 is CASSQPTADSTDTQYF. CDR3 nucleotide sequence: TGCGCCAGCAGCCAACCAACAGCGGATAGCACAGATACGCAGTATTTT.

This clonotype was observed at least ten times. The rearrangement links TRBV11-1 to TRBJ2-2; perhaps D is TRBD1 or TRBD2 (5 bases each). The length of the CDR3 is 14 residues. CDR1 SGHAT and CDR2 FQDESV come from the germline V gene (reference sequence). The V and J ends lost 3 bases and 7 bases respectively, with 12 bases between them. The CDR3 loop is CASSFGTLDGELFF. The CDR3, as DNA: TGTGCCAGCAGCTTTGGGACCCTTGACGGGGAGCTGTTTTTT.

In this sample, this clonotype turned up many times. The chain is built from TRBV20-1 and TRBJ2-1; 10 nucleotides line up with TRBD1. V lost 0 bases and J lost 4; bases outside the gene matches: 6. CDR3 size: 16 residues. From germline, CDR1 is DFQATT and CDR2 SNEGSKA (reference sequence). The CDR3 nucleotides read TGCAGTGCTAGAGATCCGGAGGGACAGGGGTACAATGAGCAGTTCTTC. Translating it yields CSARDPEGQGYNEQFF.

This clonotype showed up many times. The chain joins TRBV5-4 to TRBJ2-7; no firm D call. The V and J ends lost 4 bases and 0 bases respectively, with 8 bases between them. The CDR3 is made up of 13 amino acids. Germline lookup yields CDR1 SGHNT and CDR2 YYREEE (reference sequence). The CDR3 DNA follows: TGTGCCAGCAGCCCTGGTAGCTCCTACGAGCAGTACTTC. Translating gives CASSPGSSYEQYF.

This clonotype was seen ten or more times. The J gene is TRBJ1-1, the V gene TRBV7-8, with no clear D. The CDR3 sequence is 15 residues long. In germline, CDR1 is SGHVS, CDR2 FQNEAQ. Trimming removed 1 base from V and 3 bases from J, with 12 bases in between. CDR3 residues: CASSLVGRHYTEAFF. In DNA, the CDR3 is TGTGCCAGCAGCTTAGTAGGACGGCACTACACTGAAGCTTTCTTT.

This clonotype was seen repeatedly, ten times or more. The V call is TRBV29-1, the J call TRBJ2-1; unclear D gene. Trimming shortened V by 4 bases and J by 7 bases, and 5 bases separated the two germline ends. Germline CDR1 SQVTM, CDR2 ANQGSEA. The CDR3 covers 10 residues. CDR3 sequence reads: CSVGVNEQFF. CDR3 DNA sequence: TGCAGCGTTGGAGTGAATGAGCAGTTCTTC.

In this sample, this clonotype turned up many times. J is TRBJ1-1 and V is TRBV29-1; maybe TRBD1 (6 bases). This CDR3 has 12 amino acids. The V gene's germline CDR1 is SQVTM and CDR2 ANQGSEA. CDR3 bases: TGCGGCCACAGGGCAGGGAACACTGAAGCTTTCTTT. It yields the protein CGHRAGNTEAFF.

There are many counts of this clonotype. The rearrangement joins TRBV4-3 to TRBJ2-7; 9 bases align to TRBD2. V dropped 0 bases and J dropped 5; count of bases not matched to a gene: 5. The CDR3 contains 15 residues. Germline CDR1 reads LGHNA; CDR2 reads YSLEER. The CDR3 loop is CASSQDRLAVNEQYF. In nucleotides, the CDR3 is TGCGCCAGCAGCCAAGATCGACTAGCGGTCAACGAGCAGTACTTC.

Written as DNA, the CDR3 is TGTGCCAGCAGTCCCGGGACTCAATACAATGAGCAGTTCTTC. Residues: CASSPGTQYNEQFF. The chain carries TRBV12-3 or TRBV12-4 and TRBJ2-1; D is possibly TRBD2 (6 bases). The CDR3 runs 14 residues. V was trimmed by 5 bases and J by 4 bases, leaving 12 bases between them.

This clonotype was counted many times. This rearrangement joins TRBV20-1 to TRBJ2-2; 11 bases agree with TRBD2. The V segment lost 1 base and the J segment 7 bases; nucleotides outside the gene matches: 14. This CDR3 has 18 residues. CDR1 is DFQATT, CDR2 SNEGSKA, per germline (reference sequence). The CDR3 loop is CSARAQGTSGSFSGELFF. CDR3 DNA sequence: TGCAGTGCTAGAGCCCAGGGAACTAGCGGGAGCTTCAGCGGGGAGCTGTTTTTT.

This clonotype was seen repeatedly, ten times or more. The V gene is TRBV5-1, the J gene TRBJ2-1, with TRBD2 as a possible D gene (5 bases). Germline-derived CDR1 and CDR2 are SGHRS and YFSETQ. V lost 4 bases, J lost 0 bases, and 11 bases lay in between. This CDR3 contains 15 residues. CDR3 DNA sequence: TGCGCCAGCAGCCCCCGGAGGAGCTCCTACAATGAGCAGTTCTTC. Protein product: CASSPRRSSYNEQFF.

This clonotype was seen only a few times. CDR3 bases: TGTGCCAGCAGTCCCTCACCAACACTAGTAATAGTAGGCGAGCAGTACTTC. This translates into CASSPSPTLVIVGEQYF. This chain uses TRBV28 with TRBJ2-7; D perhaps matches TRBD2 (5 bases). The CDR3 contains 17 residues. Trimming removed 5 bases at V and 6 bases at J, with 26 bases between. Germline-derived CDR1 and CDR2 are MDHEN and SYDVKM.

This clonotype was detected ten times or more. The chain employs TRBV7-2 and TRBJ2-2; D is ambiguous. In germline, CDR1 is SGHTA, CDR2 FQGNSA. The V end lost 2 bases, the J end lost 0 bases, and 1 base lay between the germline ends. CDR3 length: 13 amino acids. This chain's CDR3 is CASSLPNTGELFF. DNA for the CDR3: TGTGCCAGCAGCTTACCGAACACCGGGGAGCTGTTTTTT. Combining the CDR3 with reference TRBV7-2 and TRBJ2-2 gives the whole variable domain GAGVSQSPSNKVTEKGKDVELRCDPISGHTALYWYRQSLGQGLEFLIYFQGNSAPDKSGLPSDRFSAERTGGSVSTLTIQRTQQEDSAVYLCASSLPNTGELFFGEGSRLTVL.

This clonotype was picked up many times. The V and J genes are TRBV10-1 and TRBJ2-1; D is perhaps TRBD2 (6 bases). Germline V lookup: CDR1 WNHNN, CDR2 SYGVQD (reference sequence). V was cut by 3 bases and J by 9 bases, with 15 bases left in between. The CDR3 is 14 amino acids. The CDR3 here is CASSEVREWLEQFF. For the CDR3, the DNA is TGCGCCAGCAGTGAAGTCCGGGAGTGGCTTGAGCAGTTCTTC.

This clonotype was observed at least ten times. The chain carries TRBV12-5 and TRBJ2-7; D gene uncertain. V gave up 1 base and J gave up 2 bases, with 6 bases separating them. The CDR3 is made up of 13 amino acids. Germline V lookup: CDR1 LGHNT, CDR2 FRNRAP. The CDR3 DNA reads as TGTGCTAGTGGTTTGGCACGACCCTACGAGCAGTACTTC. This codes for CASGLARPYEQYF. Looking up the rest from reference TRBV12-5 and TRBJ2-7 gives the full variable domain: DARVTQTPRHKVTEMGQEVTMRCQPILGHNTVFWYRQTMMQGLELLAYFRNRAPLDDSGMPKDRFSAEMPDATLATLKIQPSEPRDSAVYFCASGLARPYEQYFGPGTRLTVT.

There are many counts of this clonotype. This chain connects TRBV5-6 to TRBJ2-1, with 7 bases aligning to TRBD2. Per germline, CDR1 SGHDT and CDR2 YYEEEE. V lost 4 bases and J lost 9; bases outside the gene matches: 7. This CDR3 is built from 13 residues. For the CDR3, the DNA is TGTGCCAGCAGCCCCGCGGGAGCCAGTGAGCAGTTCTTC. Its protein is CASSPAGASEQFF.

The CDR3 region has the DNA TGTGCCAGCAAGGGACAGGGGAGCGGCGAAAAACTGTTTTTT. This sequence encodes CASKGQGSGEKLFF. The rearrangement uses TRBV12-3 or TRBV12-4 and TRBJ1-4; 10 nucleotides agree with TRBD1. V lost 7 bases to trimming and J lost 8 bases; unmatched junction nucleotides: 7. The CDR3 has 14 amino acids.

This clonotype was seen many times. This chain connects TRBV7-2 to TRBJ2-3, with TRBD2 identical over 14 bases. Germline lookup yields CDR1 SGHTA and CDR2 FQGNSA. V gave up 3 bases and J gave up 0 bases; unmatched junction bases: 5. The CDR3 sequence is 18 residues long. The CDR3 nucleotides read TGTGCCAGCAGCTTCTCCGGGACTAGCGGGGGCAGCACAGATACGCAGTATTTT. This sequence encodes CASSFSGTSGGSTDTQYF.

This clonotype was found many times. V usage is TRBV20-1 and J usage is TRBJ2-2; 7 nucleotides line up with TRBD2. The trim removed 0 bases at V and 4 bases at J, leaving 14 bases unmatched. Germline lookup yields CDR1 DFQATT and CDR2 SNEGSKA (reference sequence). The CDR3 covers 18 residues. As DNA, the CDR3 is TGCAGTGCTAGAGATACCCCTTTCGGGGCGGGGGTCACCGGGGAGCTGTTTTTT. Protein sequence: CSARDTPFGAGVTGELFF.

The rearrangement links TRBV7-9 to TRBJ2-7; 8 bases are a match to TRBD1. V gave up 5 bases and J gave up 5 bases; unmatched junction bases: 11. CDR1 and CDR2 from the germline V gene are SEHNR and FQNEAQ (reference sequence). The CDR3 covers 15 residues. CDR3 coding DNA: TGTGCCAGCAGCCCCCCGGGACAGGCGGGAAACGAGCAGTACTTC. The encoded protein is CASSPPGQAGNEQYF.

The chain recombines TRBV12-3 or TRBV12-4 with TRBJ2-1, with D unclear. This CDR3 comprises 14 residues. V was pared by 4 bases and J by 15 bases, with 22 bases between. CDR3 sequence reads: CASSSAHVAGGLFF. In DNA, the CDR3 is TGTGCCAGCAGTTCCGCCCACGTTGCCGGCGGTCTGTTCTTC.

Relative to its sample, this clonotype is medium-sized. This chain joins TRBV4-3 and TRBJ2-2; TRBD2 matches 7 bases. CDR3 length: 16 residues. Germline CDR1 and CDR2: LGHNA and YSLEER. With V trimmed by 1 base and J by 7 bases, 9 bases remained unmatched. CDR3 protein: CASSQVGGGVHGELFF. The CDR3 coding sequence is TGCGCCAGCAGCCAAGTCGGGGGAGGGGTTCACGGGGAGCTGTTTTTT.

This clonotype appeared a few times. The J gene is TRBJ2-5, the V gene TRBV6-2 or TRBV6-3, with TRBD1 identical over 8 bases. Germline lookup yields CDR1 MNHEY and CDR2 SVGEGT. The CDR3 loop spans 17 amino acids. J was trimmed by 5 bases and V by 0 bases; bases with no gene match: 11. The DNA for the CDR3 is TGTGCCAGCAGTTACTCCCCAGGGGGCGGGGTTGTCGAGACCCAGTACTTC. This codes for CASSYSPGGGVVETQYF.

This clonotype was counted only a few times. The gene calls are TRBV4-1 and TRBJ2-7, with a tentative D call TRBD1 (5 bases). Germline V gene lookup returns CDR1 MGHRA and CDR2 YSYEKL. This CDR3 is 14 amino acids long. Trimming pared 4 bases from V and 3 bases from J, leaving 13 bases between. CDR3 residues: CASSLGGAGYEQYF. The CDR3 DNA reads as TGCGCCAGCAGCCTTGGTGGGGCTGGCTACGAGCAGTACTTC.

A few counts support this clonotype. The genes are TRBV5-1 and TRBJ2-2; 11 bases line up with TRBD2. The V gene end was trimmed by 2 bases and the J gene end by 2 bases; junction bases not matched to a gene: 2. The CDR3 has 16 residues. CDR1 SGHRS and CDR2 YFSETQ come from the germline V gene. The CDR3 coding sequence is TGCGCCAGCAGCTTACTAGCGGGAGATAACACCGGGGAGCTGTTTTTT. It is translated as CASSLLAGDNTGELFF.

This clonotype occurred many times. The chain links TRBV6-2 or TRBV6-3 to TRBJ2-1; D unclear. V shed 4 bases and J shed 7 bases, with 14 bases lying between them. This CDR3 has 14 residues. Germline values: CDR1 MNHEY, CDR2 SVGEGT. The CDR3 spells CASSSWDNANEQFF. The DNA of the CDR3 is TGTGCCAGCAGTTCCTGGGATAATGCGAATGAGCAGTTCTTC.

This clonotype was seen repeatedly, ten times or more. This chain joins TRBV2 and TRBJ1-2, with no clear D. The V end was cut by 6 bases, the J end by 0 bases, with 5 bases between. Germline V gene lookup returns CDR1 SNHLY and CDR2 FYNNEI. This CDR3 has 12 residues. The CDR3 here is CASSRANYGYTF. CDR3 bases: TGTGCCAGCAGCCGGGCTAACTATGGCTACACCTTC.

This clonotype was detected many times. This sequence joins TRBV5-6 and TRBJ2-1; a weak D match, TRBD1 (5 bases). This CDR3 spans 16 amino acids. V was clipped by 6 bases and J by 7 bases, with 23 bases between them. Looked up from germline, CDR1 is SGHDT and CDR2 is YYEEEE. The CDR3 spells CASILLSGLQGNEQFF. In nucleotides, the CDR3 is TGTGCCAGCATTCTCCTATCAGGGCTACAAGGGAATGAGCAGTTCTTC.

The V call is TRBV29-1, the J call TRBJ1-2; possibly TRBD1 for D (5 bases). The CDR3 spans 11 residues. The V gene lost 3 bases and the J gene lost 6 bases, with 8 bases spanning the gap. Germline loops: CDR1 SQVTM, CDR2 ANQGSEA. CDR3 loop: CSVDRANGYTF. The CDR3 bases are TGCAGCGTTGACAGGGCTAATGGCTACACCTTC.